This T cell receptor (beta chain) comes out of a study of T cell responses to AZD1222 COVID-19 vaccine. Of note for this clone: Its specificity is not known.

General study results and limits: Spike-specific TCR depth and breadth grew after two AZD1222 doses.

Only in-frame clones appear in the TCRdb table, and some are missing; sequencing was by immunoSEQ multiplex PCR. The sample holds 150,000 to 160,000 clones, 75% to 90% seen once. The study pooled second doses at about 4 or about 12 weeks. The sample was peripheral blood, taken 28 days after the second AZD1222 dose. This TCR was sampled from an adult who received the AZD1222 COVID-19 vaccine.

In DNA form, the CDR3 reads TGTGCCAGCTACCCGGAGGCATTCAAAAACATTCAGTACTTC. Translated, it gives CASYPEAFKNIQYF. The genes are TRBV5-5 and TRBJ2-4, with a weak D call TRBD2 (5 bases). V was pared by 7 bases and J by 3 bases, with 14 bases between. The CDR3 sequence is 14 residues long. Germline CDR1 is SGHKS and CDR2 is YYEKEE (reference sequence).